This paragraph reports one T cell receptor (beta chain). Its antigen is currently not known. There are no base qualities to consult, and no much larger clone falls within one base. The immunoSEQ Assay, a bias-controlled multiplex PCR, was used to amplify TCRbeta CDR3 regions from genomic DNA. The authors processed their data as follows. The number of nucleated cells in each sample was estimated by amplification of reference gene primers within the assay. Sequence reads were collapsed and filtered to measure the absolute abundance of every unique TCRbeta CDR3 rearrangement. Productive Simpson clonality was computed per sample as the square root of Simpson's diversity index over productive rearrangements. In its TCRdb copy, this immuneACCESS table keeps in-frame sequences only and misses some clones. Where compared with another copy, unresolved V genes explain less than half of these, and the others have no known cause. That table is the source of V, J and clone size, and D and trimming were worked out from the DNA. The sample contains around 26,000 clones, under 90% of them found a single time. The ten largest clones take up under 35% of the sample.

The data originate from a study of blood T cell repertoires in COVID-19 (dated by TCRdb to about 2020). Study-level background: The collaborator samples originated in the United States, Italy and Spain and spanned the acute and convalescent phases of COVID-19. The material from the prospective study consisted of cDNA or gDNA derived from T cells, B-cell-depleted T cells, or PBMCs. The dataset comprised deeply sampled blood TCRbeta repertoires from subjects exposed to, actively infected with, or recovered from COVID-19. A freely available public database, intended as a resource for researchers studying the immune response to SARS-CoV-2, is where the repertoires were released. Samples were obtained from the ongoing ImmuneRACE study (first 160 participants) and from over a thousand subjects provided by 6 global collaborators. The sample metadata nearly always contained a de-identified subject ID, COVID-19 status, age in years and sex. HLA class I and class II types, where available, came from metadata supplied by the sample provider rather than from assay-based typing.

The investigation overall reported the following: The amount of clinical and demographic metadata varied by source and participant and was provided uncurated.

Collaborating institutions collected whole blood in K2EDTA tubes following their own protocols. For TCRbeta analysis, collaborators shipped samples in one of three forms: frozen whole blood, isolated PBMCs, or DNA extracted from either of those sample types. The CDR1 and CDR2 encoded by the germline V gene are MNHEY and SVGAGI. V is pared back by 5 bases and J by 4 bases, with 12 bases lying between the germline termini. The CDR3, cysteine through phenylalanine, is 14 amino acids long. Here the CDR3 DNA is all that survives: 42 bases in frame from base 1. Material: peripheral blood. The sequence joins TRBV6-5 to TRBJ1-5, and the D gene may be TRBD1, 6 bases matching. The clonotype was recovered from a human donor in a cohort sampled during active COVID-19. In nucleotides, the sequence is TGTGCCAGCAGTACACGGACAGAGAATCAGCCCCAGCATTTT. This gives the protein CASSTRTENQPQHF.